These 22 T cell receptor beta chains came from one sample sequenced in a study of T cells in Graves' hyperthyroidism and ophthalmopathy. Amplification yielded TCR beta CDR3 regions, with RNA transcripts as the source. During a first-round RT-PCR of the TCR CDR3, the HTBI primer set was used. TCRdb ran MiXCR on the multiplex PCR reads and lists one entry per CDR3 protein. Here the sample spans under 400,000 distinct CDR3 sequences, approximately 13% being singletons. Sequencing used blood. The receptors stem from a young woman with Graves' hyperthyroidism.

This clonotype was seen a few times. DNA for the CDR3: TGTGCCAGCTGGGGGCCCAACACTGAAGCTTTCTTT. Protein sequence: CASWGPNTEAFF. The chain has TRBV14 and TRBJ1-1; D is possibly TRBD1 (6 bases). Germline CDR1 and CDR2: SGHDN and FVKESK. The length of the CDR3 is 12 residues. Trimming removed 8 bases at V and 2 bases at J, with 9 bases between.

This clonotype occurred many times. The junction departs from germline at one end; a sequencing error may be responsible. The CDR3 DNA follows: TGTGTCAGCAGCTTAGGCAGGGGATCGGGACAGCCCCAGCATTTT. Amino acid sequence: CVSSLGRGSGQPQHF. V usage is TRBV7-8 and J usage is TRBJ1-5, with TRBD1 as a possible D gene (6 bases). Looked up from germline, CDR1 is SGHVS and CDR2 is FQNEAQ. CDR3 length equals 15 residues.

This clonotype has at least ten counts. CDR3 in amino acids: CSARPSPGLAGDTQYF. In DNA, the CDR3 is TGCAGTGCTAGACCAAGCCCGGGACTAGCGGGGGATACGCAGTATTTT. The chain links TRBV20-1 to TRBJ2-3; 13 positions agree with TRBD2. Germline V CDR1 and CDR2: DFQATT, SNEGSKA (reference sequence). The V segment lost 2 bases and the J segment 6 bases; nucleotides outside the gene matches: 8. This CDR3 region has 16 residues.

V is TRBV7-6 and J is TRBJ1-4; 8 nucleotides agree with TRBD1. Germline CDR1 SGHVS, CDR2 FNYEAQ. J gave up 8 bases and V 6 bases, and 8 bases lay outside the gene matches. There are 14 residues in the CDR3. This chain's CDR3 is CASRRGQGREKLFF. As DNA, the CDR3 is TGTGCCAGCAGACGAGGACAGGGAAGGGAAAAACTGTTTTTT.

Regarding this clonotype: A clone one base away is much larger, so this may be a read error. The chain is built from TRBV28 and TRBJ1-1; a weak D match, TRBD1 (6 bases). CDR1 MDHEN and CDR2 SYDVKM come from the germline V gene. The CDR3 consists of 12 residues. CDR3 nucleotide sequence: TGTGCCAGTGGGGGCGGGCCCGCGAGAGCTTCCTTT. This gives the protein CASGGGPARASF. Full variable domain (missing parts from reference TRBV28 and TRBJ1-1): DVKVTQSSRYLVKRTGEKVFLECVQDMDHENMFWYRQDPGLGLRLIYFSYDVKMKEKGDIPEGYSVSREKKERFSLILESASTNQTSMYLCASGGGPARASFGQGTRLTVV.

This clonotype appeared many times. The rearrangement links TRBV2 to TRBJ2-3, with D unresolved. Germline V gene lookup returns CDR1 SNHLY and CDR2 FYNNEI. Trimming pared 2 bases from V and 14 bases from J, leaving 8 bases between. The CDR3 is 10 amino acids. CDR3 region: CASSELDWYF. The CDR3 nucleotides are TGTGCCAGCAGTGAACTCGATTGGTATTTT.

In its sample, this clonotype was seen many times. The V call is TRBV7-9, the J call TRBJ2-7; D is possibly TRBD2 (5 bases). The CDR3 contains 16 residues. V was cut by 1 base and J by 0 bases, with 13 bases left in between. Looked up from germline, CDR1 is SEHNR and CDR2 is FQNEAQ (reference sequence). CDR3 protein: CASSLGSGKLSYEQYF. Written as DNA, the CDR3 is TGTGCCAGCAGCTTAGGGTCGGGGAAGCTCTCCTACGAGCAGTACTTC. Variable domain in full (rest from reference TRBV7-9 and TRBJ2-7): DTGVSQNPRHKITKRGQNVTFRCDPISEHNRLYWYRQTLGQGPEFLTYFQNEAQLEKSRLLSDRFSAERPKGSFSTLEIQRTEQGDSAMYLCASSLGSGKLSYEQYFGPGTRLTVT.

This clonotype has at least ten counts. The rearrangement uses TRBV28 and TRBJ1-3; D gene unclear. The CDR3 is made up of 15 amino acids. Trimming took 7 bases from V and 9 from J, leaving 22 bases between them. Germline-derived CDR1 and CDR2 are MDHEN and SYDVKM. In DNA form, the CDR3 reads TGTGCCAGCAATCCTAATCTGGGCAGTGTGGGCACCATATATTTT. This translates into CASNPNLGSVGTIYF.

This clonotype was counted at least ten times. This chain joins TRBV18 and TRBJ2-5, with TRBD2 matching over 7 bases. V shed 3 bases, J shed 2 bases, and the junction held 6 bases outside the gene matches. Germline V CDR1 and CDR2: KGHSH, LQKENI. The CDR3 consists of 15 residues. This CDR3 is CASSPGSGSQETQYF. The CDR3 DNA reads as TGTGCCAGCTCACCTGGTAGCGGGTCACAAGAGACCCAGTACTTC.

As DNA, the CDR3 is TGTGCCAACTTTACGCCAGGGCAGGGCGGAACCGAAGCTTTCTTT. This sequence encodes CANFTPGQGGTEAFF. J is TRBJ1-1 and V is TRBV28; the D gene is possibly TRBD1 (5 bases). Germline V CDR1 and CDR2: MDHEN, SYDVKM. V lost 10 bases to trimming and J lost 8 bases, with 26 bases between them. This CDR3 is built from 15 residues.

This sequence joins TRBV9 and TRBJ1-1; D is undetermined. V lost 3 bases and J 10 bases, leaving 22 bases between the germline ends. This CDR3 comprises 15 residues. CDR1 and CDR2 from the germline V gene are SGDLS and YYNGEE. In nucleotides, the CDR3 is TGTGCCAGCAGCGCCTGGAGGGAGTCAAATAATGTAGCTTTCTTT. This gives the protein CASSAWRESNNVAFF.

CDR3 in amino acids: CASSWGSRGTDTQYF. Here the CDR3 DNA reads TGTGCCAGCAGTTGGGGTTCGAGGGGTACAGATACGCAGTATTTT. This chain connects TRBV27 to TRBJ2-3; D possibly uses TRBD1 or TRBD2 (5 bases each). Germline lookup yields CDR1 MNHEY and CDR2 SMNVEV (reference sequence). The CDR3 runs 15 residues. Between the trimmed V and J ends, which lost 4 bases and 3 bases, there was a span of 14 bases.

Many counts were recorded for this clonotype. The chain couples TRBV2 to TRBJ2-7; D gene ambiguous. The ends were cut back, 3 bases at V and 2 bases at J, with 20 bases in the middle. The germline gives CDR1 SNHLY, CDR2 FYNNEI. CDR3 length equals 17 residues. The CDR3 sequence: CASSDSLSATATYEQYF. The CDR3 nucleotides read TGTGCCAGCAGTGATAGTTTGTCGGCGACTGCGACCTACGAGCAGTACTTC.

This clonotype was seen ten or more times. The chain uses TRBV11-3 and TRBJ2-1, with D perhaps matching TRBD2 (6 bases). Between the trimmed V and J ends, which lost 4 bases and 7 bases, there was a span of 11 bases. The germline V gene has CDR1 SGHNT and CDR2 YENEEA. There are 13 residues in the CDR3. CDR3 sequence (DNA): TGTGCCAGCAGCTCCGGCGGGATGAATGAGCAGTTCTTC. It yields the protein CASSSGGMNEQFF.

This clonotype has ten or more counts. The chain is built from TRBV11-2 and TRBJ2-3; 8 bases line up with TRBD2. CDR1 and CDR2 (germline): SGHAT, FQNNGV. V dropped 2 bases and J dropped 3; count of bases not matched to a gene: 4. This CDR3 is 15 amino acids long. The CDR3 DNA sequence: TGTGCCAGCAGCTTATCAACTAGCGGTACAGATACGCAGTATTTT. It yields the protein CASSLSTSGTDTQYF.

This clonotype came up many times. The CDR3 DNA follows: TGTGCCAGCAGCTCAGCCGGGAACACCATATATTTT. Translation gives CASSSAGNTIYF. This chain links TRBV3-1 with TRBJ1-3; no firm D call. V lost 5 bases, J lost 7 bases, and 9 bases lay in between. Germline values: CDR1 LGHDT, CDR2 YNNKEL (reference sequence). The CDR3 is 12 amino acids.

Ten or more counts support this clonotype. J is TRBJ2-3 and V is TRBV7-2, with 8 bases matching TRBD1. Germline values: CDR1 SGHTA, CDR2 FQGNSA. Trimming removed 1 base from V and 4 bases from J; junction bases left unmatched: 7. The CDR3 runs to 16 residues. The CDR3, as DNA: TGTGCCAGCAGCTTAGAGGCAGGGGGCGCCGCAGATACGCAGTATTTT. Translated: CASSLEAGGAADTQYF.

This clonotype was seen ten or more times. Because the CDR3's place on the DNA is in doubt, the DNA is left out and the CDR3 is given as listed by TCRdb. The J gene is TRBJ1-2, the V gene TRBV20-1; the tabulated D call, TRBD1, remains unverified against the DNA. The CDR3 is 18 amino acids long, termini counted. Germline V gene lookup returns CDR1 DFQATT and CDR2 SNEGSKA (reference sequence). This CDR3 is CSARDLLGQGFWQWGYTF.

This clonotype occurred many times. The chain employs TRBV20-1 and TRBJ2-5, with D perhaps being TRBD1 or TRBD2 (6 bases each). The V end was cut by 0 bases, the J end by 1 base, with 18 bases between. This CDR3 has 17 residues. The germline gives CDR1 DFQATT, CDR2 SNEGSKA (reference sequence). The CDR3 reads CSARDHLTGASQETQYF. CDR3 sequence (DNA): TGCAGTGCTAGAGATCATCTGACGGGGGCTTCCCAAGAGACCCAGTACTTC.

This CDR3 is CASSPMGLSGEPQHF. Written as DNA, the CDR3 is TGCGCCAGCAGCCCCATGGGGCTTTCGGGTGAGCCCCAGCATTTT. The V and J genes are TRBV4-1 and TRBJ1-5, with D perhaps TRBD1 (5 bases). The V gene lost 4 bases and the J gene lost 8 bases, with 18 bases spanning the gap. The length of the CDR3 is 15 residues. CDR1 is MGHRA and CDR2 is YSYEKL in the germline V gene.

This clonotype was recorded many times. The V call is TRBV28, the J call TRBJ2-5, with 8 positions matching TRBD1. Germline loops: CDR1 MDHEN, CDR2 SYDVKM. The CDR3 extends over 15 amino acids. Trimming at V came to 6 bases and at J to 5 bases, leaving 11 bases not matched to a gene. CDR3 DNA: TGTGCCAGCAGCTCCCTCGACAGGGGATACGAGACCCAGTACTTC. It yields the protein CASSSLDRGYETQYF.

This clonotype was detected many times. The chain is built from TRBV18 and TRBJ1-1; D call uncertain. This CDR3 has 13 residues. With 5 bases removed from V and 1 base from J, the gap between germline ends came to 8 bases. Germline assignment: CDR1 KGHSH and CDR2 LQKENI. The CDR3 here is CASSGLQNTEAFF. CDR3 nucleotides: TGTGCCAGCTCAGGACTCCAGAACACTGAAGCTTTCTTT.